This T cell receptor (beta chain) was found in a study of blood T cell repertoires in COVID-19. Turning to the study itself: From the United States, Italy and Spain came samples of acute and convalescent COVID-19.

CDR1 and CDR2 (germline): SEHNR, FQNEAQ (reference sequence). The CDR3 is made up of 15 amino acids. With 4 bases removed from V and 7 bases from J, the gap between germline ends came to 14 bases. TCRdb keeps only in-frame clones here, not all; method: immunoSEQ multiplex PCR. The sample contains about 230,000 clones, roughly 80% of which appear only once. The receptor was isolated from a woman aged 80 or over with acute or convalescent COVID-19. The sample comprised peripheral blood. The chain couples TRBV7-9 to TRBJ1-6; weak D call: TRBD1 (6 bases). Here the CDR3 DNA reads TGTGCCAGCAGCTCTCCGGGACACCCAAATTCACCCCTCCACTTT. Translating gives CASSSPGHPNSPLHF.